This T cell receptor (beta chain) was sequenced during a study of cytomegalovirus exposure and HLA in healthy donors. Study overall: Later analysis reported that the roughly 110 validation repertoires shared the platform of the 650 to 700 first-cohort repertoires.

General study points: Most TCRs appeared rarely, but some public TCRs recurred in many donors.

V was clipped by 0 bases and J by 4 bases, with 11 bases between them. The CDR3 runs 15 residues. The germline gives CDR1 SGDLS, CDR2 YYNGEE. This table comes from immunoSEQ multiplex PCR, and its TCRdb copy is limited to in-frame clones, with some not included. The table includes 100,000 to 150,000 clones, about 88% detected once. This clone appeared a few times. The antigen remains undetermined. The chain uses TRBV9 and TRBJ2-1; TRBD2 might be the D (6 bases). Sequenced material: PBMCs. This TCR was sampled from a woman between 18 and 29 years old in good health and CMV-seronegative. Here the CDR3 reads CASSVDNGGYNEQFF. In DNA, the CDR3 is TGTGCCAGCAGCGTAGACAACGGGGGTTACAATGAGCAGTTCTTC.